At least ten counts were recorded for the clone carrying this T cell receptor beta chain. These data are taken from a study of HIV-infected patients and healthy controls. Trimming left V 3 bases short and J 5 bases short, with 10 bases between. CDR3 size: 13 residues. The repertoire came from unfractionated whole blood and reflected all unsorted peripheral T cells. Reverse transcription used roughly 480 ng RNA and constant-region primers for alpha and beta. Alpha and beta chain libraries were made separately by chain-specific third strand synthesis with multiplexing indices. TCRdb reprocessed the 5' RACE reads via MiXCR and lists one record per CDR3 protein. The repertoire holds approximately 9,700 distinct CDR3 sequences, with about 5.2% as singletons.

The chain combines TRBV12-3 or TRBV12-4 with TRBJ2-5; D ambiguous. The specimen was blood, collected before antiretroviral therapy. This receptor was taken from an adult with HIV infection. The CDR3 reads CASSLSLLETQYF. CDR3 in DNA: TGTGCCAGCAGTTTGTCCCTTCTGGAGACCCAGTACTTC.